This TCR beta chain was profiled in a study of blood T cell repertoires in COVID-19 (TCRdb year 2020). For the study in its entirety: Samples from collaborators originated in the United States, Italy and Spain and spanned both the acute and convalescent phases of COVID-19. The material from the prospective study consisted of cDNA or gDNA derived from T cells, B-cell-depleted T cells, or PBMCs. Deeply sampled blood TCRbeta repertoires from subjects exposed to, actively infected with, or recovered from COVID-19 were included in the dataset. The repertoires were released in a freely available public database meant as a resource for research on the immune response to SARS-CoV-2. Samples were obtained from the ongoing ImmuneRACE study (first 160 participants) and from 1,200 or so subjects provided by 6 global collaborators. A de-identified subject ID, COVID-19 status, age in years and sex were almost always included in the sample metadata. Where available, HLA class I and class II types were taken from metadata supplied by the sample provider and were not determined by assay-based typing. The study at large found these results: How much clinical and demographic metadata was included differed by source and by participant, and the metadata was provided uncurated.

Collaborating institutions collected whole blood in K2EDTA tubes following their own protocols. For TCRbeta analysis, collaborators shipped samples as frozen whole blood, isolated PBMCs, or DNA extracted from either of those sample types. This clone was detected many times. The antigen this receptor binds is unknown. The input lacks base qualities; no much larger clone sits a single base away. TCRbeta CDR3 regions were amplified from genomic DNA by means of the immunoSEQ Assay, a bias-controlled multiplex PCR. Per the source publication's procedure: Nucleated cell counts per sample were estimated from amplification of reference gene primers within the assay. To quantify the absolute abundance of each unique TCRbeta CDR3 rearrangement, sequence reads were collapsed and filtered. Productive Simpson clonality was computed per sample as the square root of Simpson's diversity index over productive rearrangements. TCRdb stores this immuneACCESS table with in-frame sequences only. Part of the clones is absent; in the studies checked, under half of the shortfall reflects unresolved V genes, and no reason is known for the rest. From that table come the V and J calls and clone size; the DNA was used to work out D and trimming. The table for this sample lists roughly 100,000 clones; 60% to 85% of them were counted only once. Of the sample, approximately 10% is held by the ten largest clones.

From a lookup of the germline V gene, CDR1 and CDR2 are MDHEN and SYDVKM. The CDR3, from cysteine to phenylalanine, totals 15 residues. The sequence is cut down to CDR3 DNA, 45 bases in frame from base 1. Trimming leaves V shorter by 7 bases and J shorter by 4 bases, with the junction holding 10 bases beyond the gene matches. This receptor chain uses TRBV28 and TRBJ1-1; 9 bases in the middle match TRBD1. The sequencing input was peripheral blood. The sequence derives from a woman aged 80 or over with acute or convalescent COVID-19. CDR3 protein: CASTLGTGLRTEAFF. The nucleotide sequence is TGTGCCAGCACCCTCGGGACAGGGTTACGCACTGAAGCTTTCTTT.